These 17 T cell receptor beta chains were all obtained from the same sample, sequenced in a study of T cell responses to AZD1222 COVID-19 vaccine. The data were produced by immunoSEQ multiplex PCR, yet TCRdb's version contains in-frame clones alone and is incomplete. The sample consists of more than 150,000 clones, 80% to 95% of them appearing once. This sample comprised peripheral blood, obtained 28 days after the second AZD1222 dose. These TCRs come from an adult who received the AZD1222 COVID-19 vaccine.

This rearrangement joins TRBV6-2 or TRBV6-3 to TRBJ1-6; 7 bases match TRBD1. The germline gives CDR1 MNHEY, CDR2 SVGEGT. The J segment lost 8 bases and the V segment lost 0 bases, leaving 4 bases of the junction unmatched. This CDR3 is 15 amino acids long. This CDR3 reads CASSYSEGGHSPLHF. The CDR3 DNA follows: TGTGCCAGCAGTTACTCAGAAGGGGGCCATTCACCCCTCCACTTT.

J is TRBJ2-1 and V is TRBV5-4; D unclear. V was pared by 6 bases and J by 8 bases, with 12 bases between. The CDR3 length is 12 residues. The germline V gene has CDR1 SGHNT and CDR2 YYREEE (reference sequence). CDR3 sequence (DNA): TGTGCCAGCACCTCCAATACGGATGAGCAGTTCTTC. It is translated as CASTSNTDEQFF.

This chain links TRBV5-4 with TRBJ1-6, with D perhaps matching TRBD1 (5 bases). Germline V lookup: CDR1 SGHNT, CDR2 YYREEE (reference sequence). V was cut by 4 bases and J by 8 bases, with 19 bases left in between. This CDR3 comprises 16 residues. The DNA of the CDR3 is TGTGCCAGCAGCACGGGGCGAATGGAGGGGTATTCACCCCTCCACTTT. Protein: CASSTGRMEGYSPLHF.

The J gene is TRBJ2-1, the V gene TRBV18; weak D call: TRBD2 (7 bases). Germline values: CDR1 KGHSH, CDR2 LQKENI. CDR3 length: 15 amino acids. Deletions cut 2 bases from V and 5 bases from J, with 13 bases between. The chain's CDR3 is CASSPGGGGHNEQFF. CDR3 bases: TGTGCCAGCTCACCAGGGGGCGGGGGACACAATGAGCAGTTCTTC.

The rearrangement links TRBV24-1 to TRBJ2-6; D not resolved. The V and J ends lost 4 bases and 1 base respectively, with 4 bases between them. CDR1 and CDR2 from the germline V gene are KGHDR and SFDVKD. This CDR3 comprises 14 residues. The CDR3 loop reads CATSDHSGANVLTF. The CDR3 DNA sequence: TGTGCCACCAGTGACCATTCTGGGGCCAACGTCCTGACTTTC.

This rearrangement joins TRBV7-9 to TRBJ1-3, with D hard to call. Germline assignment: CDR1 SEHNR and CDR2 FQNEAQ (reference sequence). This CDR3 has 17 amino acids. Trimming removed 3 bases at V and 2 bases at J, with 17 bases between. CDR3 in amino acids: CASSLKITLFAGNTIYF. The DNA for the CDR3 is TGTGCCAGCAGCTTGAAGATTACCCTCTTTGCTGGAAACACCATATATTTT.

The J gene is TRBJ2-7, the V gene TRBV5-5; D gene unclear. Germline CDR1 is SGHKS and CDR2 is YYEKEE (reference sequence). V was cut by 4 bases and J by 5 bases, with 16 bases left in between. This CDR3 is 14 amino acids long. As DNA, the CDR3 is TGTGCCAGCAGCCCGGAGCTTTTAAGGAACGAGCAGTACTTC. Encoded protein: CASSPELLRNEQYF.

The gene calls are TRBV28 and TRBJ2-7; D tentatively fits TRBD1 or TRBD2 (5 bases each). V lost 5 bases, J lost 2 bases, and 13 bases lay in between. CDR1 and CDR2 (germline): MDHEN, SYDVKM. The CDR3 consists of 14 residues. CDR3 sequence reads: CASSPGTLPYEQYF. Written as DNA, the CDR3 is TGTGCCAGCAGTCCCGGGACCCTACCCTACGAGCAGTACTTC.

V gene TRBV10-3 combines with J gene TRBJ2-7; 9 nucleotides line up with TRBD1. This CDR3 region has 13 residues. Trimming removed 7 bases from V and 7 bases from J; junction bases left unmatched: 8. Looked up from germline, CDR1 is ENHRY and CDR2 is SYGVKD. CDR3 bases: TGTGCCATCACGACAGGGGGTCTGCGAGAGCAGTACTTC. Translation gives CAITTGGLREQYF.

The chain combines TRBV27 with TRBJ2-7, with 12 positions matching TRBD2. CDR3 length: 14 amino acids. Germline CDR1 and CDR2: MNHEY and SMNVEV (reference sequence). The junction had 3 bases not matched to a gene; V was cut back by 3 bases and J by 6 bases. CDR3 in amino acids: CASSLTSGSIEQYF. The CDR3 DNA reads TGTGCCAGCAGTTTGACTAGCGGGAGTATCGAGCAGTACTTC.

The rearrangement links TRBV19 to TRBJ1-2; possibly TRBD1 for D (5 bases). V was cut by 5 bases and J by 6 bases, with 13 bases left in between. The CDR3 has 13 residues. The germline V gene encodes CDR1 LNHDA and CDR2 SQIVND (reference sequence). DNA for the CDR3: TGTGCCAGTAGTCGGGCCAGGGTTGATGGCTACACCTTC. Encoded protein: CASSRARVDGYTF. Full variable domain (outside the CDR3, taken from reference TRBV19 and TRBJ1-2): DGGITQSPKYLFRKEGQNVTLSCEQNLNHDAMYWYRQDPGQGLRLIYYSQIVNDFQKGDIAEGYSVSREKKESFPLTVTSAQKNPTAFYLCASSRARVDGYTFGSGTRLTVV.

The chain uses TRBV7-8 and TRBJ2-1, with D tentatively TRBD2 (6 bases). Trimming cost V 5 bases and J 0 bases, with 17 bases left between them. This CDR3 has 17 amino acids. Germline V gene lookup returns CDR1 SGHVS and CDR2 FQNEAQ. CDR3 sequence: CASSHPSGSSSYNEQFF. The DNA for the CDR3 is TGTGCCAGCAGCCACCCCTCCGGGAGTAGCTCCTACAATGAGCAGTTCTTC.

This chain uses TRBV24-1 with TRBJ2-3; D is ambiguous. CDR1 is KGHDR and CDR2 is SFDVKD in the germline V gene. CDR3 size: 11 residues. The ends were cut back, 6 bases at V and 5 bases at J, with 5 bases in the middle. CDR3 sequence reads: CATSRKDTQYF. In DNA form, the CDR3 reads TGTGCCACCAGTCGTAAAGATACGCAGTATTTT.

This rearrangement joins TRBV3-1 (or the pseudogene TRBV3-2) to TRBJ2-4; D is possibly TRBD1 (5 bases). V was trimmed by 4 bases and J by 7 bases, leaving 17 bases between them. The germline V gene has CDR1 LGHDT and CDR2 YNNKEL (reference sequence). This CDR3 is 15 amino acids long. Here the CDR3 DNA reads TGTGCCAGCAGCCTCATGCAGCCAGGGCTGAACATTCAGTACTTC. This sequence encodes CASSLMQPGLNIQYF.

The gene calls are TRBV2 and TRBJ1-6, with 7 bases that match TRBD1. This CDR3 spans 16 amino acids. Germline values: CDR1 SNHLY, CDR2 FYNNEI. V trimming: 8 bases; J trimming: 6 bases; junction bases outside the gene matches: 13. The CDR3 protein is CASRPRDSSRNSPLHF. The CDR3 coding sequence is TGTGCCAGCCGCCCCCGGGACAGTAGTCGTAATTCACCCCTCCACTTT.

V gene TRBV23-1 combines with J gene TRBJ1-5, with 9 bases lining up with TRBD1. TRBV23-1 is an ORF for which the function is uncertain. The junction had 8 bases not matched to a gene; V was cut back by 7 bases and J by 7 bases. There are 14 residues in the CDR3. The DNA of the CDR3 is TGCGCCAGCACAACAGGGGGCCGCGAACAGCCCCAGCATTTT. Translating gives CASTTGGREQPQHF.

The chain couples TRBV6-5 to TRBJ1-1, with TRBD1 matching over 7 bases. The J segment lost 1 base and the V segment lost 8 bases, leaving 7 bases of the junction unmatched. CDR1 is MNHEY and CDR2 is SVGAGI in the germline V gene. This CDR3 is built from 14 residues. The CDR3 DNA reads as TGTGCCAGCGGCCTGCGGACAGGGAACACTGAAGCTTTCTTT. Translating it yields CASGLRTGNTEAFF.